The clone carrying this TCR beta chain appeared a single time. Its antigen remains unidentified. These data come from a study of T cell responses to AZD1222 COVID-19 vaccine. Points from the study as a whole: In a largely white British group with more females than males, clonal diversity was possibly underestimated.

V was trimmed by 6 bases and J by 5 bases, leaving 16 bases between them. Germline CDR1 reads SGHAT; CDR2 reads FQNNGV. The length of the CDR3 is 14 residues. TCRdb keeps only in-frame clones here, not all; method: immunoSEQ multiplex PCR. The table lists fewer than 130,000 clones, 88% of them singletons, with 1.5% to 2% in the top ten. Sequences were derived from peripheral blood, sampled on day 0 of AZD1222 vaccination. The clonotype comes from an adult in good health. The chain employs TRBV11-2 and TRBJ1-1; D might be TRBD1 (5 bases). CDR3 amino acids: CASRSRVLRTEAFF. The CDR3, as DNA: TGTGCCAGCAGATCCAGGGTGTTGCGGACTGAAGCTTTCTTT.